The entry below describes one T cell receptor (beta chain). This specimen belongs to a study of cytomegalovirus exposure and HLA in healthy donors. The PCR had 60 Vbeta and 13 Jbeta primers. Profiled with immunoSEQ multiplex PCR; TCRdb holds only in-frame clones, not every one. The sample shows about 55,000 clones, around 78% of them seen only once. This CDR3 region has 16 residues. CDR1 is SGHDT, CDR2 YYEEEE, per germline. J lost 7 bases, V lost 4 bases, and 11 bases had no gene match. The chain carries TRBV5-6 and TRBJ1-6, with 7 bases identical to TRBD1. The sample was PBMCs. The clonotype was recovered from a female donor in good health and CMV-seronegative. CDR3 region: CASSPAEGAWNSPLHF. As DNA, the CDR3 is TGTGCCAGCAGCCCGGCTGAGGGGGCCTGGAATTCACCCCTCCACTTT.